Sequencing of this T cell receptor (beta chain) was carried out in a study of blood T cell repertoires in COVID-19. About the research overall: The United States, Italy and Spain supplied acute and convalescent COVID-19 samples. From T cells, B-cell-depleted T cells, or PBMCs came the material, which was cDNA or gDNA.

Clones were sequenced by immunoSEQ multiplex PCR, and TCRdb holds only the in-frame ones, with some missing. The data hold 350,000 to 550,000 clones, with around nine tenths observed a single time. CDR3 length: 12 residues. The V and J ends lost 5 bases and 8 bases, in that order; junction bases with no gene match: 5. The V gene's germline CDR1 is MDHEN and CDR2 SYDVKM. This clone was seen more than once but under ten times. This receptor was identified in a woman between 18 and 30 years old with acute COVID-19. The chain carries TRBV28 and TRBJ1-2; the match to TRBD1 covers 7 bases. Sequences were obtained from PBMCs or T cells enriched from blood (not recorded which). CDR3 residues: CASSRQGRGYTF. The CDR3 nucleotides read TGTGCCAGCAGTCGACAGGGAAGGGGCTACACCTTC.